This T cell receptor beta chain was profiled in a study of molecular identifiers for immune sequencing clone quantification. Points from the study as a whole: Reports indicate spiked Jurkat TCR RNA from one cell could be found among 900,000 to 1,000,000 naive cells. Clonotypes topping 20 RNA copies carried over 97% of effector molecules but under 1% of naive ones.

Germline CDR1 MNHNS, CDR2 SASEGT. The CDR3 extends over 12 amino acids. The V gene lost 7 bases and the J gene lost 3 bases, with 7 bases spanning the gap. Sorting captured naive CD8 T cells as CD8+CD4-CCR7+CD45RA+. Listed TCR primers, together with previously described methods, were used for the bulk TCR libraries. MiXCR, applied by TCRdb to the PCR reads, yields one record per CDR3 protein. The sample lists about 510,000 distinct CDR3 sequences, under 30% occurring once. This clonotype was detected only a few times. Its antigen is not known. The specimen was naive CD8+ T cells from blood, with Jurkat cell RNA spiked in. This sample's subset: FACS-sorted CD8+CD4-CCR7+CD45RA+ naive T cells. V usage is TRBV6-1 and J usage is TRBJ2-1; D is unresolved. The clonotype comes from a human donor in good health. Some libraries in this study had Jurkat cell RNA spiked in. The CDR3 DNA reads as TGTGCCAGCATGCAAGTCTACAATGAGCAGTTCTTC. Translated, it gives CASMQVYNEQFF.